This TCR beta chain stems from a study of cytotoxic CD8 clonotypes in ibrutinib-treated CLL. This CDR3 region has 12 residues. Germline V lookup: CDR1 SGHNT, CDR2 YENEEA. Trimming took 3 bases from V and 11 from J, leaving 11 bases between them. The method was immunoSEQ multiplex PCR; TCRdb's version includes in-frame clones alone and lacks a portion of them. The sample carries around 70,000 clones, over 75% recorded once. The receptor's source is a human donor with chronic lymphocytic leukemia. The chain recombines TRBV11-3 with TRBJ2-1; D assignment may be TRBD1 or TRBD2 (5 bases each). This specimen consisted of PBMCs, obtained after 12 months of ibrutinib treatment. The CDR3 nucleotides read TGTGCCAGCAGCTTGGGGGTCAGGCAGCAGTTCTTC. Amino acid sequence: CASSLGVRQQFF.